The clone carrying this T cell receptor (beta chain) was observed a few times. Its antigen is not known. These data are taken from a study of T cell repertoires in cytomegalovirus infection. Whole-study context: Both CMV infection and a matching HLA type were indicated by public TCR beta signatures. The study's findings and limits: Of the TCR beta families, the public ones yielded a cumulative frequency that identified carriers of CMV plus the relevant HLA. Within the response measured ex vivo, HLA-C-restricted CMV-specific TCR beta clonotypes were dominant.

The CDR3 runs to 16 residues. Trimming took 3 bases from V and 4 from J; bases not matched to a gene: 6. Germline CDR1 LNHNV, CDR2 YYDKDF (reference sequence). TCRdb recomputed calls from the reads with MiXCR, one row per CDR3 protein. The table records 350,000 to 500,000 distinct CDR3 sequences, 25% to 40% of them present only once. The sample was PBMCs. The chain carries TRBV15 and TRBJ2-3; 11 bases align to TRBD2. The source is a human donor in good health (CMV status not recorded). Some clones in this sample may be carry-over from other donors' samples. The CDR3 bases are TGTGCCACCAGCAGGGAGGCTAGCGGGGGGTCAGATACGCAGTATTTT. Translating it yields CATSREASGGSDTQYF.